These 22 T cell receptor beta chains were sequenced from one sample in a study of T-cell memory formation after mild COVID-19. TCRdb re-analysed the 5' RACE reads in MiXCR, keeping a single row per CDR3 protein. In the table there are approximately 290,000 distinct CDR3 sequences, 15% of which are singletons. The sample comprised PBMCs or a T cell subset sorted from them (not recorded which). These receptors originate from a man aged 18-30 years who had mild COVID-19 (a few samples of this study predate the infection). Cell type and time point are not known.

This sequence joins TRBV29-1 and TRBJ2-7; D might be TRBD2 (7 bases). V was clipped by 3 bases and J by 1 base, with 10 bases between them. The CDR3 sequence is 13 residues long. Germline lookup yields CDR1 SQVTM and CDR2 ANQGSEA. The CDR3 protein is CSVEGGPSYEQYV. CDR3 DNA: TGCAGCGTTGAGGGGGGGCCTTCCTACGAGCAGTACGTC.

This clonotype was counted only a few times. The genes are TRBV6-5 and TRBJ2-5; possibly TRBD1 or TRBD2 for D (5 bases each). Germline V CDR1 and CDR2: MNHEY, SVGAGI. V lost 1 base to trimming and J lost 9 bases, with 15 bases between them. The length of the CDR3 is 14 residues. CDR3 amino acids: CASSYLGTQASQYF. CDR3 nucleotide sequence: TGTGCCAGCAGTTACTTGGGGACCCAGGCCTCCCAGTACTTC.

The chain employs TRBV28 and TRBJ2-2, with D unresolved. Germline lookup yields CDR1 MDHEN and CDR2 SYDVKM. CDR3 size: 13 residues. The germline V and J ends were trimmed by 8 bases and 5 bases, with 12 bases remaining between them. The DNA for the CDR3 is TGTGCCAGCCAACGGGTACGGACCGGGGAGCTGTTTTTT. Translation: CASQRVRTGELFF.

The gene calls are TRBV28 and TRBJ2-7; D perhaps matches TRBD1 (5 bases). V gave up 5 bases and J gave up 4 bases, with 9 bases separating them. Germline-derived CDR1 and CDR2 are MDHEN and SYDVKM. This CDR3 spans 12 amino acids. This CDR3 reads CASSPPGYEQYV. In nucleotides, the CDR3 is TGTGCCAGCAGTCCCCCAGGGTACGAGCAGTACGTC.

Here the CDR3 reads CASSLLRQGFGYTF. Written as DNA, the CDR3 is TGTGCCAGCAGCTTATTAAGACAGGGGTTTGGCTACACCTTC. The chain has TRBV7-9 and TRBJ1-2; 8 positions match TRBD1. This CDR3 spans 14 amino acids. Germline CDR1 SEHNR, CDR2 FQNEAQ (reference sequence). The V gene end was trimmed by 2 bases and the J gene end by 7 bases; junction bases not matched to a gene: 6.

This chain joins TRBV5-1 and TRBJ2-7; 11 nucleotides align to TRBD1. From germline, CDR1 is SGHRS and CDR2 YFSETQ. V lost 4 bases to trimming and J lost 2 bases; unmatched junction nucleotides: 2. This CDR3 spans 14 amino acids. Here the CDR3 reads CASSRDRGAYEQYF. The CDR3 DNA sequence: TGCGCCAGCAGCAGGGACAGGGGGGCCTACGAGCAGTACTTC.

The chain is built from TRBV10-2 and TRBJ2-3; the D gene could be TRBD1 or TRBD2 (5 bases each). V lost 7 bases and J lost 8, with 19 bases in between. Per germline, CDR1 WSHSY and CDR2 SAAADI. This CDR3 spans 14 amino acids. This CDR3 is CASTTGTTLGTQYF. The CDR3 region has the DNA TGCGCCAGCACCACCGGGACGACGTTAGGTACGCAGTATTTT.

This clonotype was recorded many times. The chain combines TRBV4-1 with TRBJ1-5; D is ambiguous. The CDR3 spans 16 residues. Looked up from germline, CDR1 is MGHRA and CDR2 is YSYEKL. V shed 0 bases and J shed 8 bases, with 17 bases lying between them. The CDR3 DNA is TGCGCCAGCAGCCAAGATGCCAGGTTAGTGGAAAAGCCCCAGCATTTT. This translates into CASSQDARLVEKPQHF.

This chain uses TRBV20-1 with TRBJ1-5; a possible D gene is TRBD1 (5 bases). Trimming cost V 0 bases and J 1 base, with 10 bases left between them. Per the germline V gene, CDR1 is DFQATT and CDR2 is SNEGSKA (reference sequence). The CDR3 contains 15 residues. CDR3 amino acids: CSAREREGSNQPQHF. The DNA for the CDR3 is TGCAGTGCTAGAGAGAGGGAGGGGAGCAATCAGCCCCAGCATTTT.

This chain links TRBV5-1 with TRBJ1-2; 8 positions agree with TRBD1. Unmatched junction bases numbered 6, after V lost 5 bases and J lost 3 bases. This CDR3 is 14 amino acids long. Germline-derived CDR1 and CDR2 are SGHRS and YFSETQ. DNA of the CDR3: TGCGCCAGCAGACTACCGGGACAGGACTATGGCTACACCTTC. Encoded protein: CASRLPGQDYGYTF.

The chain combines TRBV7-8 with TRBJ2-7, with 14 bases lining up with TRBD2. CDR1 is SGHVS, CDR2 FQNEAQ, per germline. Trimming cost V 5 bases and J 7 bases; bases outside gene matches: 13. The CDR3 consists of 17 residues. The CDR3 bases are TGTGCCAGCAGCGAAGGGAGGGGACTAGCGGGGGCCTGGGAGCAGTACGTC. Translated, it gives CASSEGRGLAGAWEQYV.

The chain couples TRBV20-1 to TRBJ2-4; TRBD2 matches at 12 bases. The CDR3 loop spans 17 amino acids. CDR1 DFQATT and CDR2 SNEGSKA come from the germline V gene (reference sequence). Trimming at V came to 0 bases and at J to 0 bases, leaving 3 bases not matched to a gene. The CDR3 nucleotides read TGCAGTGCTAGAGATCTAGCGGGGGGGGAAGCCAAAAACATTCAGTACTTC. Translated: CSARDLAGGEAKNIQYF.

This chain connects TRBV5-1 to TRBJ2-1; maybe TRBD2 (7 bases). Germline CDR1 SGHRS, CDR2 YFSETQ. CDR3 length: 14 residues. Trimming stripped 10 bases from V and 3 bases from J, with 17 bases between. CDR3 protein: CALRWGGNYNEQFF. CDR3 bases: TGCGCCCTTCGTTGGGGGGGCAACTACAATGAGCAGTTCTTC.

There are many counts of this clonotype. The CDR3 nucleotides read TGTGCCAGCAGCCAAGATGCAGGGAAAGAGACCCAGTACTTC. The encoded protein is CASSQDAGKETQYF. The chain joins TRBV3-1 to TRBJ2-5; D possibly corresponds to TRBD1 (5 bases). V was shortened by 0 bases and J by 3 bases, with 8 bases between the two germline ends. CDR3 length: 14 amino acids. CDR1 and CDR2 (germline): LGHDT, YNNKEL (reference sequence).

The chain uses TRBV18 and TRBJ2-7, with D hard to call. V lost 6 bases and J lost 7, with 16 bases in between. The CDR3 is 13 amino acids. Germline loops: CDR1 KGHSH, CDR2 LQKENI. In DNA form, the CDR3 reads TGTGCCAGCTCCCTAGACCAGAAGCTGGAGCAGTACTTC. Translated: CASSLDQKLEQYF.

V and J are TRBV20-1 and TRBJ1-1, with a weak D call TRBD1 (5 bases). The V gene's germline CDR1 is DFQATT and CDR2 SNEGSKA (reference sequence). The CDR3 is made up of 13 amino acids. The germline V and J ends were trimmed by 5 bases and 1 base, with 11 bases remaining between them. The DNA for the CDR3 is TGCAGTGCTCAACAGGACAAGAACACTGAAGCTTTCTTT. Its protein product is CSAQQDKNTEAFF.

The chain has TRBV27 and TRBJ2-1; 7 bases line up with TRBD2. Germline CDR1 reads MNHEY; CDR2 reads SMNVEV (reference sequence). The CDR3 sequence is 13 residues long. The J segment lost 2 bases and the V segment lost 8 bases, leaving 3 bases of the junction unmatched. The CDR3, as DNA: TGTGCCAGCGTAAGCGGGGCCTACAATGAGCAGTTCTTC. Protein product: CASVSGAYNEQFF.

The chain is built from TRBV6-2 or TRBV6-3 and TRBJ2-1; D remains ambiguous. V dropped 2 bases and J dropped 14 bases, with 10 bases sitting between them. This CDR3 spans 11 amino acids. Germline CDR1 is MNHEY and CDR2 is SVGEGT. The CDR3 reads CASSYMGSEFF. In DNA form, the CDR3 reads TGTGCCAGCAGTTACATGGGTTCAGAGTTCTTC.

The gene calls are TRBV5-1 and TRBJ2-2, with TRBD1 matching over 8 bases. V lost 4 bases to trimming and J lost 7 bases; unmatched junction nucleotides: 12. This CDR3 is 16 amino acids long. The V gene's germline CDR1 is SGHRS and CDR2 YFSETQ. The CDR3 DNA reads TGCGCCAGCAGCCCGATTCGACAGGGGATCGTCGGGGAGCTGTTTTTT. Translated: CASSPIRQGIVGELFF.

The gene calls are TRBV12-3 or TRBV12-4 and TRBJ2-2; 10 nucleotides match TRBD2. Germline trimming cut 4 bases from V and 4 bases from J; bases unmatched to any gene: 3. CDR3 length: 15 residues. The CDR3 loop reads CASSSSGGPTGELFF. The CDR3 nucleotides are TGTGCCAGCAGTTCTAGCGGGGGACCCACCGGGGAGCTGTTTTTT.

There are many counts of this clonotype. The V and J genes are TRBV4-1 and TRBJ1-4; TRBD1 matches 8 bases. CDR1 MGHRA and CDR2 YSYEKL come from the germline V gene. Trimming at V came to 3 bases and at J to 8 bases, leaving 14 bases not matched to a gene. The CDR3 runs 17 residues. CDR3 sequence reads: CASSHPPAGQEGEKLFF. The CDR3 bases are TGCGCCAGCAGCCATCCCCCAGCGGGACAGGAGGGGGAAAAACTGTTTTTT.

The chain links TRBV6-5 to TRBJ1-1; TRBD1 is a possible D gene (5 bases). CDR1 is MNHEY and CDR2 is SVGAGI in the germline V gene. This CDR3 is 15 amino acids long. The V and J ends lost 6 bases and 0 bases respectively, with 14 bases between them. The CDR3 region has the DNA TGTGCCAGCAGCCGGGAGGGGTACATGAACACTGAAGCTTTCTTT. This encodes CASSREGYMNTEAFF.